This entry lists 23 T cell receptor beta chains sequenced from one sample in a study of T cells in Graves' hyperthyroidism and ophthalmopathy. RNA transcripts gave rise to amplified TCR beta CDR3 regions. An initial round of RT-PCR targeting the TCR CDR3 relied on the HTBI primer set. TCRdb independently ran MiXCR on the multiplex PCR reads; one entry per CDR3 protein. The table lists about 460,000 distinct CDR3 sequences, 20% to 25% of them singletons, with under 55% in the top ten. The material sequenced was blood. The receptors stem from a woman in her 70s with Graves' ophthalmopathy.

Ten or more counts support this clonotype. This chain connects TRBV28 to TRBJ2-7; 7 bases line up with TRBD1. The CDR3 extends over 13 amino acids. Germline assignment: CDR1 MDHEN and CDR2 SYDVKM. The trim removed 6 bases at V and 5 bases at J, leaving 7 bases unmatched. Here the CDR3 DNA reads TGTGCCAGCAGGCTTGGACAGGCGAACGAGCAGTACTTC. It translates to CASRLGQANEQYF.

This clonotype was picked up a small number of times. The V gene is TRBV3-1, the J gene TRBJ2-1; 15 positions agree with TRBD2. Germline CDR1 LGHDT, CDR2 YNNKEL (reference sequence). The V segment lost 2 bases and the J segment 7 bases; nucleotides outside the gene matches: 6. The CDR3 spans 17 residues. The CDR3 reads CASSQRTSGRARNEQFF. DNA for the CDR3: TGTGCCAGCAGCCAACGGACTAGCGGGAGGGCCAGGAATGAGCAGTTCTTC.

There are many counts of this clonotype. V and J are TRBV2 and TRBJ2-7; no clear D gene. V lost 5 bases and J lost 2, with 7 bases in between. The CDR3 length is 12 residues. The germline V gene encodes CDR1 SNHLY and CDR2 FYNNEI. The CDR3 nucleotides are TGTGCCAGCAGTATATCCGCCTACGAGCAGTACTTC. Translation: CASSISAYEQYF.

This clonotype was detected a few times. V usage is TRBV30 and J usage is TRBJ1-4; the match to TRBD1 covers 8 bases. Germline CDR1 reads GTSNPN; CDR2 reads SVGIG (reference sequence). The CDR3 length is 13 residues. With 0 bases clipped from V and 11 bases from J, the junction kept 5 bases outside the gene matches. The CDR3 DNA is TGTGCCTGGAGTGTACGGACAGGGATGAAACTGTTTTTT. Translating gives CAWSVRTGMKLFF.

This clonotype has a handful of counts. V is TRBV3-1 and J is TRBJ2-7; possibly TRBD1 or TRBD2 for D (5 bases each). The CDR3 has 14 residues. The germline gives CDR1 LGHDT, CDR2 YNNKEL (reference sequence). V shed 0 bases and J shed 8 bases, with 14 bases lying between them. As DNA, the CDR3 is TGTGCCAGCAGCCAAGATCGGGGCTTACGGCAGCAGTACTTC. It translates to CASSQDRGLRQQYF.

This clonotype appeared many times. The J gene is TRBJ1-1, the V gene TRBV12-3 or TRBV12-4, with 7 bases aligning to TRBD1. J gave up 0 bases and V 4 bases, and 11 bases lay outside the gene matches. CDR3 size: 17 residues. The DNA for the CDR3 is TGTGCCAGCAGTTCCCCCCTCAGACAGGGCCTGAACACTGAAGCTTTCTTT. This codes for CASSSPLRQGLNTEAFF.

This clonotype was seen more than once but under ten times. V gene TRBV6-1 combines with J gene TRBJ2-5; D is ambiguous. The CDR3 is 14 amino acids. Germline assignment: CDR1 MNHNS and CDR2 SASEGT. The ends were cut back, 9 bases at V and 0 bases at J, with 14 bases in the middle. CDR3 DNA: TGTGCCAGTCGAAGACGAGTCCACCAAGAGACCCAGTACTTC. Its translation: CASRRRVHQETQYF.

This clonotype was recorded many times. The genes are TRBV12-3 or TRBV12-4 and TRBJ2-7; 9 bases align to TRBD1. The CDR3 loop spans 15 amino acids. The V gene end was trimmed by 6 bases and the J gene end by 2 bases; junction bases not matched to a gene: 8. CDR3 loop: CASSPRTGVTYEQYF. CDR3 nucleotide sequence: TGTGCCAGCAGCCCTCGGACAGGGGTTACCTACGAGCAGTACTTC.

This chain uses TRBV5-5 with TRBJ2-7; possibly TRBD1 or TRBD2 for D (5 bases each). CDR3 length equals 16 residues. Germline loops: CDR1 SGHKS, CDR2 YYEKEE (reference sequence). Between the trimmed V and J ends, which lost 4 bases and 0 bases, there was a span of 17 bases. CDR3 residues: CASSRTGPPSSYEQYF. DNA for the CDR3: TGTGCCAGCAGCAGGACGGGGCCTCCGAGCTCCTACGAGCAGTACTTC.

The chain couples TRBV24-1 to TRBJ2-1; a possible D gene is TRBD1 (5 bases). Germline loops: CDR1 KGHDR, CDR2 SFDVKD. CDR3 length: 13 residues. V was clipped by 9 bases and J by 0 bases, with 8 bases between them. The CDR3 reads CATQRGSYNEQFF. The CDR3, as DNA: TGTGCCACCCAAAGGGGCTCCTACAATGAGCAGTTCTTC.

This clonotype was observed a few times. The V gene is TRBV9, the J gene TRBJ2-7, with D possibly TRBD1 on 5 matching bases. This CDR3 has 17 residues. Germline CDR1 reads SGDLS; CDR2 reads YYNGEE. V was shortened by 0 bases and J by 1 base, with 17 bases between the two germline ends. CDR3 in DNA: TGTGCCAGCAGCGTAGGTCCCAGGACATACCCTTCCTACGAGCAGTACTTC. Translation gives CASSVGPRTYPSYEQYF.

This clonotype was picked up a small number of times. This chain connects TRBV9 to TRBJ2-3; D tentatively fits TRBD1 or TRBD2 (5 bases each). V lost 0 bases and J 2 bases, leaving 10 bases between the germline ends. CDR1 and CDR2 from the germline V gene are SGDLS and YYNGEE. This CDR3 contains 15 residues. The CDR3 loop is CASSVDWGYTDTQYF. The CDR3 DNA sequence: TGTGCCAGCAGCGTAGATTGGGGGTACACAGATACGCAGTATTTT.

Here the CDR3 reads CSAREGVTYEQYF. The DNA of the CDR3 is TGCAGTGCTAGAGAGGGGGTGACCTACGAGCAGTACTTC. The V call is TRBV20-1, the J call TRBJ2-7; the D call may be TRBD1 or TRBD2 (5 bases each). The CDR3 has 13 residues. CDR1 DFQATT and CDR2 SNEGSKA come from the germline V gene (reference sequence). V lost 0 bases, J lost 2 bases, and 8 bases lay in between.

The table lists this clonotype with a few counts. The rearrangement links TRBV2 to TRBJ1-2, with 10 bases identical to TRBD1. CDR1 and CDR2 (germline): SNHLY, FYNNEI. The CDR3 runs to 14 residues. V gave up 7 bases and J gave up 8 bases; unmatched junction bases: 10. The CDR3 region is CASNPGQGLRGYTF. The CDR3 coding sequence is TGTGCCAGCAACCCGGGACAGGGGCTTCGAGGCTACACCTTC.

Only a few counts were recorded for this clonotype. The V call is TRBV28, the J call TRBJ1-2; 12 nucleotides line up with TRBD1. The CDR3 has 16 residues. Germline CDR1 is MDHEN and CDR2 is SYDVKM. With V trimmed by 6 bases and J by 7 bases, 12 bases remained unmatched. The CDR3 is CASSRGSGTGGTGYTF. The CDR3 nucleotides read TGTGCCAGCAGCCGAGGCTCCGGGACAGGGGGCACTGGCTACACCTTC.

Here the CDR3 reads CAITGDPSGNTIYF. CDR3 nucleotides: TGTGCCATCACCGGGGACCCCTCCGGAAACACCATATATTTT. The chain links TRBV10-3 to TRBJ1-3; weak D call: TRBD1 (5 bases). V shed 7 bases and J shed 4 bases, with 14 bases lying between them. Germline CDR1 reads ENHRY; CDR2 reads SYGVKD. This CDR3 comprises 14 residues.

The chain carries TRBV9 and TRBJ2-7; the D gene is possibly TRBD2 (5 bases). The germline V and J ends were trimmed by 0 bases and 2 bases, with 9 bases remaining between them. The CDR3 loop spans 14 amino acids. Germline-derived CDR1 and CDR2 are SGDLS and YYNGEE. CDR3 bases: TGTGCCAGCAGCGTAGAGGACTCCCCCTACGAGCAGTACTTC. This codes for CASSVEDSPYEQYF.

This clonotype has only a few counts. The chain combines TRBV18 with TRBJ2-5, with 8 nucleotides matching TRBD2. The CDR3 loop spans 16 amino acids. Looked up from germline, CDR1 is KGHSH and CDR2 is LQKENI. After removal of 1 base from V and 2 bases from J, the junction contained 6 bases not matched to a gene. This CDR3 is CASSPRLAGTQETQYF. For the CDR3, the DNA is TGTGCCAGCTCACCACGCCTAGCGGGTACGCAAGAGACCCAGTACTTC.

This clonotype was seen at least ten times. This chain connects TRBV13 to TRBJ2-5; 7 positions agree with TRBD2. The CDR3 length is 16 residues. Trimming removed 5 bases from V and 1 base from J; junction bases left unmatched: 10. Germline-derived CDR1 and CDR2 are PRHDT and FYEKMQ (reference sequence). The CDR3 nucleotides read TGTGCCAGCAGCCGCCCCGGGAGGACTCCCCAAGAGACCCAGTACTTC. Its protein product is CASSRPGRTPQETQYF. The whole variable domain, filled in from reference TRBV13 and TRBJ2-5, reads AAGVIQSPRHLIKEKRETATLKCYPIPRHDTVYWYQQGPGQDPQFLISFYEKMQSDKGSIPDRFSAQQFSDYHSELNMSSLELGDSALYFCASSRPGRTPQETQYFGPGTRLLVL.

The gene calls are TRBV10-2 and TRBJ2-1, with TRBD2 matching over 9 bases. This CDR3 is 14 amino acids long. Trimming took 3 bases from V and 9 from J; bases not matched to a gene: 6. CDR1 and CDR2 from the germline V gene are WSHSY and SAAADI. The CDR3 protein is CASSDGGRGREQFF. CDR3 nucleotide sequence: TGCGCCAGCAGTGATGGCGGGAGGGGGCGTGAGCAGTTCTTC.

The V call is TRBV10-3, the J call TRBJ1-1; 10 bases agree with TRBD1. Germline CDR1 reads ENHRY; CDR2 reads SYGVKD. The CDR3 totals 17 residues. Trimming cost V 3 bases and J 1 base; bases outside gene matches: 8. The DNA of the CDR3 is TGTGCCATCAGTGAAAACCCGACAGGGGGCGGGAACACTGAAGCTTTCTTT. It yields the protein CAISENPTGGGNTEAFF.

The chain couples TRBV10-2 to TRBJ1-1; D unclear. This CDR3 region has 13 residues. The V and J ends lost 2 bases and 1 base respectively, with 5 bases between them. Germline loops: CDR1 WSHSY, CDR2 SAAADI. CDR3 nucleotide sequence: TGCGCCAGCAGTGAGGTGACGAACACTGAAGCTTTCTTT. It codes for CASSEVTNTEAFF.

This clonotype was recorded many times. The rearrangement joins TRBV12-3 or TRBV12-4 to TRBJ1-4; D not resolved. Trimming cost V 1 base and J 8 bases, with 14 bases left between them. CDR3 length: 15 residues. The CDR3 loop is CASSLVGQVGEKLFF. CDR3 nucleotide sequence: TGTGCCAGCAGTTTAGTTGGCCAGGTGGGAGAAAAACTGTTTTTT.